Below are 3 T cell receptor beta chains sequenced from a single sample in a study of T-cell memory formation after mild COVID-19. TCRdb called the 5' RACE reads again in MiXCR, with one record for every CDR3 protein. The repertoire includes a few hundred thousand distinct CDR3 sequences, approximately 24% of them detected once, and around 8.1% sits in the top ten. The specimen sequenced was PBMCs or a T cell subset sorted from them (not recorded which). These receptor sequences come from an adult woman who had mild COVID-19 (a few samples of this study predate the infection). Cell type and time point are not known.

The rearrangement joins TRBV20-1 to TRBJ2-7, with D perhaps TRBD2 (6 bases). This CDR3 has 12 amino acids. V was cut by 6 bases and J by 7 bases, with 16 bases left in between. Germline lookup yields CDR1 DFQATT and CDR2 SNEGSKA (reference sequence). CDR3 residues: CSARGNMREQYF. For the CDR3, the DNA is TGCAGTGCGCGCGGGAACATGCGGGAGCAGTACTTC.

The J gene is TRBJ2-1, the V gene TRBV7-3, with 10 bases fitting TRBD2. The CDR3 covers 15 residues. From germline, CDR1 is SGHTA and CDR2 FQGTGA. V lost 3 bases and J lost 8; bases outside the gene matches: 7. CDR3 DNA sequence: TGTGCCAGCAGCTTCAAAGCGGGGGGGCGAGATGAGCAGTTCTTC. Translated: CASSFKAGGRDEQFF. Drawing the rest from reference TRBV7-3 and TRBJ2-1, the complete variable domain is GAGVSQTPSNKVTEKGKYVELRCDPISGHTALYWYRQSLGQGPEFLIYFQGTGAADDSGLPNDRFFAVRPEGSVSTLKIQRTERGDSAVYLCASSFKAGGRDEQFFGPGTRLTVL.

This clonotype was detected only a few times. The chain couples TRBV12-3 or TRBV12-4 to TRBJ2-7; 7 bases align to TRBD2. The CDR3 is 16 amino acids. The V and J ends lost 6 bases and 3 bases, in that order; junction bases with no gene match: 14. CDR3 protein: CASSPPLTSSNYEQYF. CDR3 nucleotide sequence: TGTGCCAGCAGCCCCCCCCTGACTAGCTCAAACTACGAGCAGTACTTC.